A single sample is the source of the 7 T cell receptor beta chains below, sequenced in a study of T-cell reconstitution after alpha-beta-depleted transplantation in children. Unique molecular identifiers were incorporated during preparation of the TCRbeta library. TCRdb independently ran MiXCR on the PCR reads; one entry per CDR3 protein. The table lists almost 400,000 distinct CDR3 sequences, around 20% of them singletons. The specimen comprised PBMCs from the stem cell graft donor, sampled from the stem cell graft. The receptors were sampled from a human donor who donated a stem cell graft to a child with acute myeloid leukemia.

The chain joins TRBV28 to TRBJ1-3; D unclear. There are 16 residues in the CDR3. Trimming left V 2 bases short and J 3 bases short, with 14 bases between. Germline V lookup: CDR1 MDHEN, CDR2 SYDVKM. CDR3 protein: CASSLGRELYGNTIYF. The CDR3 coding sequence is TGTGCCAGCAGTTTAGGCCGGGAGTTATATGGAAACACCATATATTTT.

This clonotype was counted between two and nine times. The chain carries TRBV5-1 and TRBJ2-3; 12 positions match TRBD1. Trimming took 4 bases from V and 6 from J; bases not matched to a gene: 9. Germline loops: CDR1 SGHRS, CDR2 YFSETQ. There are 16 residues in the CDR3. Here the CDR3 DNA reads TGCGCCAGCAGCATGGGACAGGGGGCAATCCAGGATACGCAGTATTTT. It yields the protein CASSMGQGAIQDTQYF. The whole variable domain, remainder taken from reference TRBV5-1 and TRBJ2-3, is KAGVTQTPRYLIKTRGQQVTLSCSPISGHRSVSWYQQTPGQGLQFLFEYFSETQRNKGNFPGRFSGRQFSNSRSEMNVSTLELGDSALYLCASSMGQGAIQDTQYFGPGTRLTVL.

This chain links TRBV19 with TRBJ1-4; 8 bases are shared with TRBD1. Germline V lookup: CDR1 LNHDA, CDR2 SQIVND (reference sequence). The CDR3 runs 16 residues. With 3 bases clipped from V and 1 base from J, the junction kept 4 bases outside the gene matches. CDR3 sequence reads: CASSMTGAKTNEKLFF. In nucleotides, the CDR3 is TGTGCCAGTAGTATGACAGGGGCGAAAACTAATGAAAAACTGTTTTTT.

This clonotype has a handful of counts. V usage is TRBV12-3 or TRBV12-4 and J usage is TRBJ1-1; 7 nucleotides align to TRBD1. CDR3 length: 13 amino acids. The junction had 4 bases not matched to a gene; V was cut back by 2 bases and J by 7 bases. CDR3: CASSLTTGVEAFF. CDR3 in DNA: TGTGCCAGCAGTTTAACTACAGGGGTTGAAGCTTTCTTT.

This clonotype has only a few counts. This rearrangement joins TRBV7-9 to TRBJ2-1; TRBD2 matches at 9 bases. Germline V gene data show CDR1 as SEHNR and CDR2 as FQNEAQ (reference sequence). After removal of 4 bases from V and 8 bases from J, the junction contained 9 bases not matched to a gene. CDR3 size: 15 residues. The CDR3 sequence is CASSWNLAGSDEQFF. The CDR3, as DNA: TGTGCCAGCAGCTGGAATCTAGCGGGAAGCGATGAGCAGTTCTTC.

This clonotype was detected ten times or more. The chain uses TRBV12-3 or TRBV12-4 and TRBJ2-1; 7 nucleotides align to TRBD2. Germline trimming cut 5 bases from V and 7 bases from J; bases unmatched to any gene: 8. This CDR3 region has 14 residues. The CDR3 nucleotides are TGTGCCAGCAGTCCGACGGGGGGACCAAATGAGCAGTTCTTC. Translated: CASSPTGGPNEQFF.

This clonotype has more than one count but fewer than ten. The rearrangement joins TRBV6-1 to TRBJ2-3; D possibly corresponds to TRBD2 (5 bases). V was cut by 6 bases and J by 4 bases, with 11 bases left in between. CDR1 is MNHNS, CDR2 SASEGT, per germline. The CDR3 has 13 amino acids. The CDR3 nucleotides read TGTGCCAGCAGAACCCTAGCTGCAGATACGCAGTATTTT. Translating it yields CASRTLAADTQYF.